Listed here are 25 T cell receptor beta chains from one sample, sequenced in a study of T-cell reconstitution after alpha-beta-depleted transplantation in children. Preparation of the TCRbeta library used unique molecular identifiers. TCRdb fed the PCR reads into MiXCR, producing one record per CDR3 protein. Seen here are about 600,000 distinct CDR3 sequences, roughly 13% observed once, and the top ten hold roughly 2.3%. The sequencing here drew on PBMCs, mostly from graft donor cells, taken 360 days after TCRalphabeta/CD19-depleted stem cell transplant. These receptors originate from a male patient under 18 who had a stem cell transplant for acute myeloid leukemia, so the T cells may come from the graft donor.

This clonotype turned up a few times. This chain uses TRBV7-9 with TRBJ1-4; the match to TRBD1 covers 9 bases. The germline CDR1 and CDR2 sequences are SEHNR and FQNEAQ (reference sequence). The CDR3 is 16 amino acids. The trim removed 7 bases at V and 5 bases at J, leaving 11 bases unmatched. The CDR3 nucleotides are TGTGCCAGCAACCTCAAGGGGACAGGGAGCAATGAAAAACTGTTTTTT. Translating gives CASNLKGTGSNEKLFF. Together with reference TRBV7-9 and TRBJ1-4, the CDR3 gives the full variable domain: DTGVSQNPRHKITKRGQNVTFRCDPISEHNRLYWYRQTLGQGPEFLTYFQNEAQLEKSRLLSDRFSAERPKGSFSTLEIQRTEQGDSAMYLCASNLKGTGSNEKLFFGSGTQLSVL.

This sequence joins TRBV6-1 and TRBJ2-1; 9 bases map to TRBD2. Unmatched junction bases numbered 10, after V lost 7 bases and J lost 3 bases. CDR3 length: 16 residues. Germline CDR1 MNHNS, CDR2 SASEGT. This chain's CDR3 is CASNPGASGIYNEQFF. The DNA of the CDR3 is TGTGCCAGCAACCCAGGGGCTAGCGGGATCTACAATGAGCAGTTCTTC.

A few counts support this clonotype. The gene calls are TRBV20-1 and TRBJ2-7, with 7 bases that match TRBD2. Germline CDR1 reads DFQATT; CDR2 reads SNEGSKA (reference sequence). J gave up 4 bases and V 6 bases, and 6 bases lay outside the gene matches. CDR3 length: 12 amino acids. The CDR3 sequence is CSAEREGYEQYF. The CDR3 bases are TGCAGTGCCGAGAGGGAGGGGTACGAGCAGTACTTC.

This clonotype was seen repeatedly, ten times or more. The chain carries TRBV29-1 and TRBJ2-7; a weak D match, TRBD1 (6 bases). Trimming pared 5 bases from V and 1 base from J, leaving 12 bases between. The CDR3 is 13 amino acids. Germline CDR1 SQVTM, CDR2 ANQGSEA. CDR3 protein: CSVSQGRSYEQYF. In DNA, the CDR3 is TGCAGCGTTTCACAGGGCAGATCCTACGAGCAGTACTTC.

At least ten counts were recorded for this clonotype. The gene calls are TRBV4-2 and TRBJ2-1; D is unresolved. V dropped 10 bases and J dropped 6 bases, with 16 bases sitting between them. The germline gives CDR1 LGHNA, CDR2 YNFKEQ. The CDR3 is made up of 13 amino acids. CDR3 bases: TGTGCCACCCGCAGCCCCCGTGCCAATGAGCAGTTCTTC. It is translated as CATRSPRANEQFF.

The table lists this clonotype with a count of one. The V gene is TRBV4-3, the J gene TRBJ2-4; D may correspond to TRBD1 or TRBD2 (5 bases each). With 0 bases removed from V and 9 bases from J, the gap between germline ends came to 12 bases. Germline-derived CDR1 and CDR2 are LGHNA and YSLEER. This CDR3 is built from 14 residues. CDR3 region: CASSQEGTWPIQYF. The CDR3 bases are TGCGCCAGCAGCCAAGAGGGGACGTGGCCCATTCAGTACTTC.

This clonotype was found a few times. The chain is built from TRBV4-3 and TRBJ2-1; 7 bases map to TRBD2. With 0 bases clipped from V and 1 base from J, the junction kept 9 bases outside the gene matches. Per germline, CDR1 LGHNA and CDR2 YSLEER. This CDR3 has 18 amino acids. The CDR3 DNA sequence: TGCGCCAGCAGCCAAGAAGATAGCGGGTGGACTTCCTACAATGAGCAGTTCTTC. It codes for CASSQEDSGWTSYNEQFF.

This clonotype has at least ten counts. This chain's CDR3 is CASSRTSGSMEQFF. DNA for the CDR3: TGTGCCAGCAGTCGGACTAGCGGGAGTATGGAGCAGTTCTTC. The chain joins TRBV12-3 or TRBV12-4 to TRBJ2-1; 13 bases line up with TRBD2. The V segment lost 5 bases and the J segment 10 bases; nucleotides outside the gene matches: 5. This CDR3 has 14 amino acids.

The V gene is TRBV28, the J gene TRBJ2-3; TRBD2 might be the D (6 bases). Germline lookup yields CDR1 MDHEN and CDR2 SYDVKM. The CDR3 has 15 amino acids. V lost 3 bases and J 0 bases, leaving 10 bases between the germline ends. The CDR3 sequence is CASSFGGMSTDTQYF. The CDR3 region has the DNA TGTGCCAGCAGTTTTGGCGGGATGAGCACAGATACGCAGTATTTT.

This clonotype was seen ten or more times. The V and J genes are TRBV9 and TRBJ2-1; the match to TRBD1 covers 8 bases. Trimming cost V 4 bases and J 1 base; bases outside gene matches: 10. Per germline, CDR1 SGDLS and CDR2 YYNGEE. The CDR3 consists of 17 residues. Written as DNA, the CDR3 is TGTGCCAGCAGCCACTGGCAGGGGGCTAGTTCCTACAATGAGCAGTTCTTC. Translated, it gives CASSHWQGASSYNEQFF.

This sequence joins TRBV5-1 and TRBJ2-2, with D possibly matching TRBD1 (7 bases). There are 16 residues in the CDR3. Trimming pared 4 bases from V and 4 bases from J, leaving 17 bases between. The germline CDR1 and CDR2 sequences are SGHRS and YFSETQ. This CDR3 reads CASSPDAQGGTGELFF. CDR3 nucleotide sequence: TGCGCCAGCAGCCCGGACGCCCAGGGGGGCACCGGGGAGCTGTTTTTT.

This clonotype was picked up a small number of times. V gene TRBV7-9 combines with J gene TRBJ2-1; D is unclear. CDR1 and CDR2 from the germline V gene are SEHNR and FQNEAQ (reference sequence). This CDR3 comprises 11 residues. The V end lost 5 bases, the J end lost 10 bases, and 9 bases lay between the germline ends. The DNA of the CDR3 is TGTGCCAGCAGCCCCCATGGCGAGCAGTTCTTC. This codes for CASSPHGEQFF.

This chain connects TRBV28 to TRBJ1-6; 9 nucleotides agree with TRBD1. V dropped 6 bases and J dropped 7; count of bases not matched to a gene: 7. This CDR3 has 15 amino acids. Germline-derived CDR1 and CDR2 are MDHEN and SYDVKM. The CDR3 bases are TGTGCCAGCAGGGGGGGACAGGGCGACAATTCACCCCTCCACTTT. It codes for CASRGGQGDNSPLHF.

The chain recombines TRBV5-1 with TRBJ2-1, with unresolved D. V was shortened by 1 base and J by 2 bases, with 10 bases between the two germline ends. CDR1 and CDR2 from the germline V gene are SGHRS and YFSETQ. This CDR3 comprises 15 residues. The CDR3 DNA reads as TGCGCCAGCAGCTTGTACGCGGAACCCTACAATGAGCAGTTCTTC. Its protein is CASSLYAEPYNEQFF.

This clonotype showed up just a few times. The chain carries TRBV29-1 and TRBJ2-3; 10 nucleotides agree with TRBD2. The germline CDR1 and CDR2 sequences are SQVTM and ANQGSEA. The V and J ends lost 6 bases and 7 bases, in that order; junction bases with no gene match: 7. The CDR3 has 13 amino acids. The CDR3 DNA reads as TGCAGCGTAAGCGGGAGGGCCGTGTATACGCAGTATTTT. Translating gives CSVSGRAVYTQYF.

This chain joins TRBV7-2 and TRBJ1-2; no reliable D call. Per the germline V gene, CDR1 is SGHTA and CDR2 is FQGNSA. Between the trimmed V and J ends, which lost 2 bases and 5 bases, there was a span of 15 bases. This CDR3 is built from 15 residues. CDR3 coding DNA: TGTGCCAGCAGCTTATTCCACGAGGAGTCATATGGCTACACCTTC. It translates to CASSLFHEESYGYTF.

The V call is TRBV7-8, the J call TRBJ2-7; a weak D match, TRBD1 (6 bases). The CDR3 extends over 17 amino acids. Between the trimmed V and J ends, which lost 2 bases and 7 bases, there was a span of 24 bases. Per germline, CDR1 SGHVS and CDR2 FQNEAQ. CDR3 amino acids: CASSLIDWDIWVREQYF. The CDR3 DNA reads TGTGCCAGCAGCTTAATAGATTGGGACATTTGGGTTCGGGAGCAGTACTTC. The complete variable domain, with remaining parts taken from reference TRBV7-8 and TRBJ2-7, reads GAGVSQSPRYKVAKRGQDVALRCDPISGHVSLFWYQQALGQGPEFLTYFQNEAQLDKSGLPSDRFFAERPEGSVSTLKIQRTQQEDSAVYLCASSLIDWDIWVREQYFGPGTRLTVT.

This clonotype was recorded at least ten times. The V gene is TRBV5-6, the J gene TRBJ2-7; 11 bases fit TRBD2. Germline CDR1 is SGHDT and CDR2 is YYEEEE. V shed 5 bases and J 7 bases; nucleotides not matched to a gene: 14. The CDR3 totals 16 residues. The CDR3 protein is CASRPLGLAERGEQYF. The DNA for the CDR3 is TGTGCCAGCAGACCCTTGGGACTAGCGGAGCGGGGGGAGCAGTACTTC.

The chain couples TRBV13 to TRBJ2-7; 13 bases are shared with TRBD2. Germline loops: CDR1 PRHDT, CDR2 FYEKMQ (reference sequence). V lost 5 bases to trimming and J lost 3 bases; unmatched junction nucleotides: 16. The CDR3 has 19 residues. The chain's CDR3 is CASSPWGPGLAGLDYEQYF. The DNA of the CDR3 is TGTGCCAGCAGCCCGTGGGGCCCGGGACTAGCGGGACTGGACTACGAGCAGTACTTC.

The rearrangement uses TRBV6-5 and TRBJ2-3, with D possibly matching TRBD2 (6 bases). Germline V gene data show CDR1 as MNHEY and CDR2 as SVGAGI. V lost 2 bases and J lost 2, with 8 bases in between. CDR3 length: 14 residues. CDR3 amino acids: CASSYGGDTDTQYF. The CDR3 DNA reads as TGTGCCAGCAGTTACGGCGGGGACACAGATACGCAGTATTTT.

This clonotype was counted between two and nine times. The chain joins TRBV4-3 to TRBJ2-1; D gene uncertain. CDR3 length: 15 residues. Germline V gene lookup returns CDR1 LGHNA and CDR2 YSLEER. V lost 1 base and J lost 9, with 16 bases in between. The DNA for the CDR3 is TGCGCCAGCAGCCAAGGTGACCAACCCTGGGGTGAGCAGTTCTTC. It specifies CASSQGDQPWGEQFF.

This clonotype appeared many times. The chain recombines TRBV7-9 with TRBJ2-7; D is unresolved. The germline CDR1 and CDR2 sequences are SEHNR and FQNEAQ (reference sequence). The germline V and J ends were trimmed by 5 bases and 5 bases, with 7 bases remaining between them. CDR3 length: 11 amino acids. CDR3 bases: TGTGCCAGCAGCCTAAGGGACGAGCAGTACTTC. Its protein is CASSLRDEQYF.

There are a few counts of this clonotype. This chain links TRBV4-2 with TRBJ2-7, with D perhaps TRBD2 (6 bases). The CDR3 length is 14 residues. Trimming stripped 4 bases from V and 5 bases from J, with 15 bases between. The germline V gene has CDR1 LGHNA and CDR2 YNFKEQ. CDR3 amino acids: CASSPVEGPHEQYF. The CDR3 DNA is TGTGCCAGCAGCCCCGTGGAGGGTCCCCACGAGCAGTACTTC.

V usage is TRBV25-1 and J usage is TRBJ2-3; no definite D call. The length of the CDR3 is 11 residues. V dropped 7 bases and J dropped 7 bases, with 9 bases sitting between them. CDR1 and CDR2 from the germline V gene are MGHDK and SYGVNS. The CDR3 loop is CASIFVYTQYF. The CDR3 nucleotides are TGTGCCAGCATCTTCGTTTATACGCAGTATTTT.

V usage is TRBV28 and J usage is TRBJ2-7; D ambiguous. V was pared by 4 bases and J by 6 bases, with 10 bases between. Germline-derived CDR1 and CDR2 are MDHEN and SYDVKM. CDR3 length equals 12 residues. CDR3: CASSSSLSEQYF. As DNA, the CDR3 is TGTGCCAGCAGTTCAAGCCTATCCGAGCAGTACTTC. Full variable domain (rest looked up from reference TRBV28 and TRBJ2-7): DVKVTQSSRYLVKRTGEKVFLECVQDMDHENMFWYRQDPGLGLRLIYFSYDVKMKEKGDIPEGYSVSREKKERFSLILESASTNQTSMYLCASSSSLSEQYFGPGTRLTVT.